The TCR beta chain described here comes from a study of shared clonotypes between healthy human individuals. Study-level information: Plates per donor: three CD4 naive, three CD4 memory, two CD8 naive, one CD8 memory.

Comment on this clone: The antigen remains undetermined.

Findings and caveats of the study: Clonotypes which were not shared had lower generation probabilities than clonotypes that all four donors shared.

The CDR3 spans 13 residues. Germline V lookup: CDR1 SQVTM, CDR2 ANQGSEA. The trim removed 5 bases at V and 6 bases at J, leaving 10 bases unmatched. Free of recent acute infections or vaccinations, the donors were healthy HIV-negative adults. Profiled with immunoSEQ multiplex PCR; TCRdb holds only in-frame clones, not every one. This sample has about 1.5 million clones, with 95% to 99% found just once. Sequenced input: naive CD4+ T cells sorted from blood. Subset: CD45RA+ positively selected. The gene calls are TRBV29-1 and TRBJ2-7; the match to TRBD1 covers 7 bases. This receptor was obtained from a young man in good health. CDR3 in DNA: TGCAGCGTTCACAGGGGTGCGAGGTCCGAGCAGTACTTC. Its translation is CSVHRGARSEQYF.